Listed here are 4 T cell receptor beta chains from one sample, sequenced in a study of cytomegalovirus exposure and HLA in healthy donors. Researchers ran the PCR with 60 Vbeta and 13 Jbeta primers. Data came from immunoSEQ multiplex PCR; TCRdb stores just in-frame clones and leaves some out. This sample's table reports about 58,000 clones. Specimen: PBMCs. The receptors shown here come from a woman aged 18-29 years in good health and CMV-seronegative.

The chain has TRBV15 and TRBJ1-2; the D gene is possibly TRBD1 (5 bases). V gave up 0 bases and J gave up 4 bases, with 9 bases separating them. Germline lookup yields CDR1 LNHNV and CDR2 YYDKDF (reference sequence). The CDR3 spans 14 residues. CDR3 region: CATSRDQGIYGYTF. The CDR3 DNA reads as TGTGCCACCAGCAGAGACCAGGGCATCTATGGCTACACCTTC.

The CDR3 loop reads CASSRLALTDTQYF. In DNA, the CDR3 is TGTGCCAGCAGCCGGCTAGCGCTCACAGATACGCAGTATTTT. The V and J genes are TRBV6-5 and TRBJ2-3, with D tentatively TRBD2 (6 bases). This CDR3 spans 14 amino acids. The germline V gene has CDR1 MNHEY and CDR2 SVGAGI. With 6 bases removed from V and 2 bases from J, the gap between germline ends came to 12 bases.

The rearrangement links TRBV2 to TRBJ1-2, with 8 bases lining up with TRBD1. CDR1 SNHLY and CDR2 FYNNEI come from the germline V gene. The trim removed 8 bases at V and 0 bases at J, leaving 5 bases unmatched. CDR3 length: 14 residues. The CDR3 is CASGQGSPNYGYTF. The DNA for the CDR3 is TGTGCCAGCGGACAGGGCTCCCCTAACTATGGCTACACCTTC.

The chain's CDR3 is CASSPLPGPYNEQFF. CDR3 DNA: TGTGCCAGCTCACCACTCCCAGGGCCCTACAATGAGCAGTTCTTC. The genes are TRBV18 and TRBJ2-1; TRBD1 is a possible D gene (5 bases). V was pared by 1 base and J by 2 bases, with 9 bases between. The CDR3 spans 15 residues. Germline V gene lookup returns CDR1 KGHSH and CDR2 LQKENI. The whole variable domain, remainder taken from reference TRBV18 and TRBJ2-1, is NAGVMQNPRHLVRRRGQEARLRCSPMKGHSHVYWYRQLPEEGLKFMVYLQKENIIDESGMPKERFSAEFPKEGPSILRIQQVVRGDSAAYFCASSPLPGPYNEQFFGPGTRLTVL.